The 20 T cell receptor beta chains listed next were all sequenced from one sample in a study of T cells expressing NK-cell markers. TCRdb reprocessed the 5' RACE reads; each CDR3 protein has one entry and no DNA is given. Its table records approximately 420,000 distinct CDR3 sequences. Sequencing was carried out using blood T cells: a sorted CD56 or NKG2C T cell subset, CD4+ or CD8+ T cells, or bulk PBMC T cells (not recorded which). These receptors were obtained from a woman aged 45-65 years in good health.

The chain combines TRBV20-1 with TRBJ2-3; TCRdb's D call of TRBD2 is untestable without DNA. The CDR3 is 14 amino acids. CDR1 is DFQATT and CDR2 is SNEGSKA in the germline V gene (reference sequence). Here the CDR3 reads CSARIAGLTDTQYF.

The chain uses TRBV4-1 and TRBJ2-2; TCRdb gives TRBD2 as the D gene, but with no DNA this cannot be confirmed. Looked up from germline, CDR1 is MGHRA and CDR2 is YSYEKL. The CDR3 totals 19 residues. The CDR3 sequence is CASSQAPPRGRANTGELFF.

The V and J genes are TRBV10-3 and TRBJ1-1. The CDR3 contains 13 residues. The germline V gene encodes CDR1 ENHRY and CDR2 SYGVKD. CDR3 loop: CAIRLTVDTEAFF.

CDR3 protein: CSAGQEEETQYF. V and J are TRBV20-1 and TRBJ2-5; TCRdb proposes TRBD1, but this gene call is untestable without DNA. In germline, CDR1 is DFQATT, CDR2 SNEGSKA (reference sequence). The CDR3 has 12 amino acids.

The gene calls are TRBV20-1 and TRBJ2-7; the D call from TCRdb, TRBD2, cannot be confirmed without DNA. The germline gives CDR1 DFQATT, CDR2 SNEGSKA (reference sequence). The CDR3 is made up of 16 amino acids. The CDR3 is CSAKGLAGAPSGEQYF.

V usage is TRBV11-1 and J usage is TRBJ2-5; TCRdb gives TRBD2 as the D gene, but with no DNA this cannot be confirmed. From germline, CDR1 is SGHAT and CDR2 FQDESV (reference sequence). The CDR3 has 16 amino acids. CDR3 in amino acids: CASSLASPGVVETQYF.

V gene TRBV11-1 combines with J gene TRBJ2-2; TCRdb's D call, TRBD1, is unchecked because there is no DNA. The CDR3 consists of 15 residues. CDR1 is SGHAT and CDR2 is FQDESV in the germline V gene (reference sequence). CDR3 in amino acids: CASRQYRAPTGELFF.

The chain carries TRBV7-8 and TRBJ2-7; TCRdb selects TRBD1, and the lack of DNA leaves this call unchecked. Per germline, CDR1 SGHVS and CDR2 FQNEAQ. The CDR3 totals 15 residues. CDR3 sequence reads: CASSLRGGTPYEQYF. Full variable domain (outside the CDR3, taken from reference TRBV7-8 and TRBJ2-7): GAGVSQSPRYKVAKRGQDVALRCDPISGHVSLFWYQQALGQGPEFLTYFQNEAQLDKSGLPSDRFFAERPEGSVSTLKIQRTQQEDSAVYLCASSLRGGTPYEQYFGPGTRLTVT.

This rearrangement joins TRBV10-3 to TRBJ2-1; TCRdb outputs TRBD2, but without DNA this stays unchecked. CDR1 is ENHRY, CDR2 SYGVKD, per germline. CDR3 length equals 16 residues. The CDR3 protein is CATAVELAGISNEQFF.

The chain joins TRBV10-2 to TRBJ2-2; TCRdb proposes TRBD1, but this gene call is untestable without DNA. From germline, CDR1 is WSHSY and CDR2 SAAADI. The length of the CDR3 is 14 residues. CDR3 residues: CATGTGANTGELFF.

CDR3 sequence: CASSYSTDRVSYEQYF. The chain has TRBV6-5 and TRBJ2-7; there is no DNA to check the TCRdb D call of TRBD1. The CDR3 length is 16 residues. CDR1 is MNHEY and CDR2 is SVGAGI in the germline V gene.

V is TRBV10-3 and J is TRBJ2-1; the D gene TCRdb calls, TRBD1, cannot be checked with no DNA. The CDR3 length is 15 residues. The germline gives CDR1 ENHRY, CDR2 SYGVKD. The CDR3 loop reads CAISERDRGLNEQFF.

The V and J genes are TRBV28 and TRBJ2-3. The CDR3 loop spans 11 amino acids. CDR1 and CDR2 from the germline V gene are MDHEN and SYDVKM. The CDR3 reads CASTVTDTQYF.

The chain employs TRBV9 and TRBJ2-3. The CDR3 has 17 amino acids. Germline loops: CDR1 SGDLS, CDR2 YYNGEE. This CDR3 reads CASSLAVSVGRADTQYF.

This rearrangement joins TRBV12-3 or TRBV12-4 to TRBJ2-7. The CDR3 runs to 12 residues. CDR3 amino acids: CASSFVLAEQYF.

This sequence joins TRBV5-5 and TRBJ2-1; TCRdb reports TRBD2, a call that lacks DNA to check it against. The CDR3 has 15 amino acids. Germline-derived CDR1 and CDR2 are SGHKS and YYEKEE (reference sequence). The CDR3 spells CASSGWDSGYNEQFF.

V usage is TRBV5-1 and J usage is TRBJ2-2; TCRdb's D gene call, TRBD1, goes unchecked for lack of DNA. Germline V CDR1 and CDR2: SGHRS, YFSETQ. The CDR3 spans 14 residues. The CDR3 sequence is CASSLLDRAGELFF. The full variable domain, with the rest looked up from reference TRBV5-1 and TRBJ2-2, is KAGVTQTPRYLIKTRGQQVTLSCSPISGHRSVSWYQQTPGQGLQFLFEYFSETQRNKGNFPGRFSGRQFSNSRSEMNVSTLELGDSALYLCASSLLDRAGELFFGEGSRLTVL.

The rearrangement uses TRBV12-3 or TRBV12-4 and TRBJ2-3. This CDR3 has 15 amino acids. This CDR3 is CASRRALWDTDTQYF.

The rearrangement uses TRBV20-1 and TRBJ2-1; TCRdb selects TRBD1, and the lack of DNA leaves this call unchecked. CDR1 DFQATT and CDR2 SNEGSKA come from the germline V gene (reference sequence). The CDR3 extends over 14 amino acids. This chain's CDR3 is CSASRRDRHNEQFF.

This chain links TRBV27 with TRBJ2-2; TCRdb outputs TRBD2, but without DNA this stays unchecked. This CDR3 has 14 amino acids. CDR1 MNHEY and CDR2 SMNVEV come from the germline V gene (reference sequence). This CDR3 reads CASSLWAGAGELFF.